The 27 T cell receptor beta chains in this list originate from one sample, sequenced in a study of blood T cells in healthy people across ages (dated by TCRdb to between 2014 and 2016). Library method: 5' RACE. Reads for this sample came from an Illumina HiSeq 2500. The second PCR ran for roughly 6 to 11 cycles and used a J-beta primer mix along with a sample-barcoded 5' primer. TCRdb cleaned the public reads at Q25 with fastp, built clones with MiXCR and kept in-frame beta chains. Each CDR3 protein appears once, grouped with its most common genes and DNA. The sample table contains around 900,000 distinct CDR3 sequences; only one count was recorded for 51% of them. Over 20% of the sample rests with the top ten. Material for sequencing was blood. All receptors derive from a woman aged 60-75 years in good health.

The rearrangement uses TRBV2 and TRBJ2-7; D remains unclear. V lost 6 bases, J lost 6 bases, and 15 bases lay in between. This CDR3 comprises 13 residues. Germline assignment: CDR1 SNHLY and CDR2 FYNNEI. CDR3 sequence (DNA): TGTGCCAGCAGAGCCGGGCCTGCGAGCGAGCAGTACTTC. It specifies CASRAGPASEQYF. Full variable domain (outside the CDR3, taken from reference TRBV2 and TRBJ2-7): EPEVTQTPSHQVTQMGQEVILRCVPISNHLYFYWYRQILGQKVEFLVSFYNNEISEKSEIFDDQFSVERPDGSNFTLKIRSTKLEDSAMYFCASRAGPASEQYFGPGTRLTVT.

CDR3 sequence: CASSPQAADQPQHF. The CDR3 coding sequence is TGTGCCAGCAGCCCTCAGGCAGCGGATCAGCCCCAGCATTTT. This sequence joins TRBV6-6 and TRBJ1-5; D gene ambiguous. The CDR3 sequence is 14 residues long. The germline gives CDR1 MNHNY, CDR2 SVGAGI (reference sequence). Trimming removed 6 bases from V and 5 bases from J, with 14 bases in between.

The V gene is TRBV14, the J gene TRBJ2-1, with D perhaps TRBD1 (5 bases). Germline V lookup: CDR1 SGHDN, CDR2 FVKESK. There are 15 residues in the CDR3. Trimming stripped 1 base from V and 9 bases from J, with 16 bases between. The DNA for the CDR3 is TGTGCCAGCAGCCAAGGTTGGGGCAAAAACAGTGAGCAGTTCTTC. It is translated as CASSQGWGKNSEQFF.

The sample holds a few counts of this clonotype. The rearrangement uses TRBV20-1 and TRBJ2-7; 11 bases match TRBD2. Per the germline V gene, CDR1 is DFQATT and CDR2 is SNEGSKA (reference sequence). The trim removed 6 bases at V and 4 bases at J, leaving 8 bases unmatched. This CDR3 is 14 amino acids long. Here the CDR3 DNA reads TGCAGTGCCGTACTAGCGGGAGTTCCATACGAGCAGTACTTC. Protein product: CSAVLAGVPYEQYF.

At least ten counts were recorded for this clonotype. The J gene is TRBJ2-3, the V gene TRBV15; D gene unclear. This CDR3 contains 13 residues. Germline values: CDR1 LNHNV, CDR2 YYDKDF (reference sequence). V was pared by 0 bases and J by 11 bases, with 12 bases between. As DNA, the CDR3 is TGTGCCACCAGCAGAGATCTAACGGCGAAGCAGTATTTT. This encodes CATSRDLTAKQYF.

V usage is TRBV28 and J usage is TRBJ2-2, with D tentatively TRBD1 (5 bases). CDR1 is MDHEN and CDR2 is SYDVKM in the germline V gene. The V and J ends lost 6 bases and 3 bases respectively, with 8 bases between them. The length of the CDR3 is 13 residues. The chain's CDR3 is CASSKTDTGELFF. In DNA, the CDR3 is TGTGCCAGCAGCAAGACAGACACCGGGGAGCTGTTTTTT.

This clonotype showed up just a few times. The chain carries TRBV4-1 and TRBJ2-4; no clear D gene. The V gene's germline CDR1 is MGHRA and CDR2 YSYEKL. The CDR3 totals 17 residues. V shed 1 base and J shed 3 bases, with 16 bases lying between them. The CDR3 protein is CASSQGKVSVFKNIQYF. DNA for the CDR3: TGCGCCAGCAGCCAAGGGAAAGTCTCCGTATTCAAAAACATTCAGTACTTC.

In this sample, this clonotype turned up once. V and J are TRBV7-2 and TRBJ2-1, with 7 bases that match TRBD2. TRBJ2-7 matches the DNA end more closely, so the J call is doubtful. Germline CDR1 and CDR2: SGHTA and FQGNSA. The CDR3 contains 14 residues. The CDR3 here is CASRETSSYNEQYF. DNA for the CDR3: TGTGCCAGCAGGGAGACTAGCTCCTACAATGAGCAGTACTTC.

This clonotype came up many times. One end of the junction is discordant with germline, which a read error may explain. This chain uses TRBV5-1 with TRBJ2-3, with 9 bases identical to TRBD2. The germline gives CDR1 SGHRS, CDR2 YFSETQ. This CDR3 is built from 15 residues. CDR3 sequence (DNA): TGTGCCAGCAGCTTAACTAGCGGGAGCACAGATACGCAGTATTTT. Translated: CASSLTSGSTDTQYF.

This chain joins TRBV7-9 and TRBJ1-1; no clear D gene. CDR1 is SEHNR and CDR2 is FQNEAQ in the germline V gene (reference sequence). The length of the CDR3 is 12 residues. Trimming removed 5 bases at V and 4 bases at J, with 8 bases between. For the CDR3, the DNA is TGTGCCAGCAGCAAGGGTCGCACTGAAGCTTTCTTT. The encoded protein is CASSKGRTEAFF.

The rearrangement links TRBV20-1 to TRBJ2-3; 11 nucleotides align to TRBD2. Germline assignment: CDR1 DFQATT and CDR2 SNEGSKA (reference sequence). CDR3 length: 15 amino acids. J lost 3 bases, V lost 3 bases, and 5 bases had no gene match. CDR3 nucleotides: TGCAGTGCTAGGAAAGGGACTAGCGGAACAGATACGCAGTATTTT. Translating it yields CSARKGTSGTDTQYF.

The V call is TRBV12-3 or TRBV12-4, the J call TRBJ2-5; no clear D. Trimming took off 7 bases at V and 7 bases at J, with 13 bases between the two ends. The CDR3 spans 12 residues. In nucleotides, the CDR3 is TGTGCCAGCACCTTGGAAACGGGGACCCAGTACTTC. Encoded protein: CASTLETGTQYF.

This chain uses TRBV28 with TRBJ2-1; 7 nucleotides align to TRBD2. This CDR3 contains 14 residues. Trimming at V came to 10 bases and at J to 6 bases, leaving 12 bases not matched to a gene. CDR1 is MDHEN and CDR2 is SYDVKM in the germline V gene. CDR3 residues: CATTVGGRSNEQFF. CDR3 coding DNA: TGTGCCACCACAGTCGGGGGGAGGTCCAATGAGCAGTTCTTC.

CDR3 residues: CASGQRDVETQYF. The CDR3 nucleotides are TGTGCCAGTGGTCAGAGAGATGTGGAGACCCAGTACTTC. V usage is TRBV2 and J usage is TRBJ2-5; D is undetermined. This CDR3 contains 13 residues. Trimming pared 9 bases from V and 5 bases from J, leaving 16 bases between. Germline CDR1 reads SNHLY; CDR2 reads FYNNEI.

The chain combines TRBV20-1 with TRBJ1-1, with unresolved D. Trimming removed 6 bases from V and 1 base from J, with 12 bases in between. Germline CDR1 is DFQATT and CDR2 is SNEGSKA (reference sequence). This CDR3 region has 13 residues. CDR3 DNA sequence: TGCAGTGCAAAGACGTGGGGGAACACTGAAGCTTTCTTT. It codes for CSAKTWGNTEAFF.

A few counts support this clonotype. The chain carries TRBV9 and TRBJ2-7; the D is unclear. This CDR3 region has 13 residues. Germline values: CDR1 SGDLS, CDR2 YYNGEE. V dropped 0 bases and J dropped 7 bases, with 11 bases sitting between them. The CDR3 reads CASSVGWAEEQYF. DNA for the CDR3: TGTGCCAGCAGCGTAGGGTGGGCGGAGGAGCAGTACTTC.

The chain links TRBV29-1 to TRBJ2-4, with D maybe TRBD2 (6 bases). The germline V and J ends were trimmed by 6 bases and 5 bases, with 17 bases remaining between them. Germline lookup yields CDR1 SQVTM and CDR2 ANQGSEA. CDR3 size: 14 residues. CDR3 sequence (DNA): TGCAGCGTCGCAAAGCTGGACTATGAAAACATTCAGTACTTC. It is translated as CSVAKLDYENIQYF.

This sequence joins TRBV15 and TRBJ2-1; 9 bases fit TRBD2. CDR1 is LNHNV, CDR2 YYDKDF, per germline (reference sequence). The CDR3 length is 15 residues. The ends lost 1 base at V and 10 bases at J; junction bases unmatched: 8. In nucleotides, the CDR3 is TGTGCCACCAGCAGAGGAGCAGCGGGAGGTGAGGAGCAGTTCTTC. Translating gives CATSRGAAGGEEQFF.

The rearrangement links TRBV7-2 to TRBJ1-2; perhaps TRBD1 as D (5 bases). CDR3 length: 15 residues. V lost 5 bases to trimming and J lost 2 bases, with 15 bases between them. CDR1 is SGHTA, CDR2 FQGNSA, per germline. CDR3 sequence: CASSLFDRSNYGYTF. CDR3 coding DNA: TGTGCCAGCAGCCTCTTCGACAGATCCAACTATGGCTACACCTTC.

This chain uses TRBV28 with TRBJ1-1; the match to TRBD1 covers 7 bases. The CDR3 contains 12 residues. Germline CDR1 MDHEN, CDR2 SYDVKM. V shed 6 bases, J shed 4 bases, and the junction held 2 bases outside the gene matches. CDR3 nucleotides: TGTGCCAGCAGGACAGGGCCCACTGAAGCTTTCTTT. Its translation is CASRTGPTEAFF.

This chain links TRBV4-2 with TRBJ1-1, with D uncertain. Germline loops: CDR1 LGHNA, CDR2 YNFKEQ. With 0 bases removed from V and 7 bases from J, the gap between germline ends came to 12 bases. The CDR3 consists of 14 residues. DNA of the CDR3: TGTGCCAGCAGCCAAGATTTCGCTAGAAATGAAGCTTTCTTT. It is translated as CASSQDFARNEAFF.

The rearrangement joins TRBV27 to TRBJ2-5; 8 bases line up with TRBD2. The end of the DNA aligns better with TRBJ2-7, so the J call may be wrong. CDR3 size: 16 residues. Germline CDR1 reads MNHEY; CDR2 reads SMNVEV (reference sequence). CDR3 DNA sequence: TGTGCCAGCAGTTCCCGAGTAGCGGGATCTCTCTACGAGCAGTACTTC. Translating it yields CASSSRVAGSLYEQYF.

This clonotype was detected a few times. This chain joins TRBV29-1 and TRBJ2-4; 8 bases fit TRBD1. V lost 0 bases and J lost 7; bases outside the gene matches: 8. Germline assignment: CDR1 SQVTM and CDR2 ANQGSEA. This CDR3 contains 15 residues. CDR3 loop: CSVEDPPRTGNIQYF. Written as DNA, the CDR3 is TGCAGCGTTGAAGATCCCCCCCGGACAGGGAACATTCAGTACTTC.

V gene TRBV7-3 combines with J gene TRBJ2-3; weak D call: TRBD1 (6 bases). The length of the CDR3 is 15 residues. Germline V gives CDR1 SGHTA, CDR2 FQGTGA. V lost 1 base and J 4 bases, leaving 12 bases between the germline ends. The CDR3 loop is CASSLMGHRADTQYF. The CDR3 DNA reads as TGTGCCAGCAGCTTAATGGGACACCGCGCAGATACGCAGTATTTT.

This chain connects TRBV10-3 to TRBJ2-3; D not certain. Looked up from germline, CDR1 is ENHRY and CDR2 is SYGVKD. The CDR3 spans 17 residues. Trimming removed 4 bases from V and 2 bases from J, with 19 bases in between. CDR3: CAISGLLGNPSTDTQYF. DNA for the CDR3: TGTGCCATCAGTGGTCTCTTGGGGAACCCTTCCACAGATACGCAGTATTTT.

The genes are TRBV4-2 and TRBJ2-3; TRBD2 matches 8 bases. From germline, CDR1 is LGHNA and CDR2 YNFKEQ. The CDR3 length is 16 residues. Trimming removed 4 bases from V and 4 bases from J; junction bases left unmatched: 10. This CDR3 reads CASSLGTRWEADTQYF. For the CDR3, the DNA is TGTGCCAGCAGCCTCGGGACTAGGTGGGAAGCAGATACGCAGTATTTT.

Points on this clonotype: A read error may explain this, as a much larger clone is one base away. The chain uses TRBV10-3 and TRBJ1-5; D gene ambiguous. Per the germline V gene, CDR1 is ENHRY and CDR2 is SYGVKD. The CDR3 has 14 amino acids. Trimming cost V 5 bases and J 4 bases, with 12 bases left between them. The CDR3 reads CAISKARGNQPQHF. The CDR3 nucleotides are TGTGCCATCAGTAAGGCGCGGGGTAATCAGCCCCAGCATTTT.